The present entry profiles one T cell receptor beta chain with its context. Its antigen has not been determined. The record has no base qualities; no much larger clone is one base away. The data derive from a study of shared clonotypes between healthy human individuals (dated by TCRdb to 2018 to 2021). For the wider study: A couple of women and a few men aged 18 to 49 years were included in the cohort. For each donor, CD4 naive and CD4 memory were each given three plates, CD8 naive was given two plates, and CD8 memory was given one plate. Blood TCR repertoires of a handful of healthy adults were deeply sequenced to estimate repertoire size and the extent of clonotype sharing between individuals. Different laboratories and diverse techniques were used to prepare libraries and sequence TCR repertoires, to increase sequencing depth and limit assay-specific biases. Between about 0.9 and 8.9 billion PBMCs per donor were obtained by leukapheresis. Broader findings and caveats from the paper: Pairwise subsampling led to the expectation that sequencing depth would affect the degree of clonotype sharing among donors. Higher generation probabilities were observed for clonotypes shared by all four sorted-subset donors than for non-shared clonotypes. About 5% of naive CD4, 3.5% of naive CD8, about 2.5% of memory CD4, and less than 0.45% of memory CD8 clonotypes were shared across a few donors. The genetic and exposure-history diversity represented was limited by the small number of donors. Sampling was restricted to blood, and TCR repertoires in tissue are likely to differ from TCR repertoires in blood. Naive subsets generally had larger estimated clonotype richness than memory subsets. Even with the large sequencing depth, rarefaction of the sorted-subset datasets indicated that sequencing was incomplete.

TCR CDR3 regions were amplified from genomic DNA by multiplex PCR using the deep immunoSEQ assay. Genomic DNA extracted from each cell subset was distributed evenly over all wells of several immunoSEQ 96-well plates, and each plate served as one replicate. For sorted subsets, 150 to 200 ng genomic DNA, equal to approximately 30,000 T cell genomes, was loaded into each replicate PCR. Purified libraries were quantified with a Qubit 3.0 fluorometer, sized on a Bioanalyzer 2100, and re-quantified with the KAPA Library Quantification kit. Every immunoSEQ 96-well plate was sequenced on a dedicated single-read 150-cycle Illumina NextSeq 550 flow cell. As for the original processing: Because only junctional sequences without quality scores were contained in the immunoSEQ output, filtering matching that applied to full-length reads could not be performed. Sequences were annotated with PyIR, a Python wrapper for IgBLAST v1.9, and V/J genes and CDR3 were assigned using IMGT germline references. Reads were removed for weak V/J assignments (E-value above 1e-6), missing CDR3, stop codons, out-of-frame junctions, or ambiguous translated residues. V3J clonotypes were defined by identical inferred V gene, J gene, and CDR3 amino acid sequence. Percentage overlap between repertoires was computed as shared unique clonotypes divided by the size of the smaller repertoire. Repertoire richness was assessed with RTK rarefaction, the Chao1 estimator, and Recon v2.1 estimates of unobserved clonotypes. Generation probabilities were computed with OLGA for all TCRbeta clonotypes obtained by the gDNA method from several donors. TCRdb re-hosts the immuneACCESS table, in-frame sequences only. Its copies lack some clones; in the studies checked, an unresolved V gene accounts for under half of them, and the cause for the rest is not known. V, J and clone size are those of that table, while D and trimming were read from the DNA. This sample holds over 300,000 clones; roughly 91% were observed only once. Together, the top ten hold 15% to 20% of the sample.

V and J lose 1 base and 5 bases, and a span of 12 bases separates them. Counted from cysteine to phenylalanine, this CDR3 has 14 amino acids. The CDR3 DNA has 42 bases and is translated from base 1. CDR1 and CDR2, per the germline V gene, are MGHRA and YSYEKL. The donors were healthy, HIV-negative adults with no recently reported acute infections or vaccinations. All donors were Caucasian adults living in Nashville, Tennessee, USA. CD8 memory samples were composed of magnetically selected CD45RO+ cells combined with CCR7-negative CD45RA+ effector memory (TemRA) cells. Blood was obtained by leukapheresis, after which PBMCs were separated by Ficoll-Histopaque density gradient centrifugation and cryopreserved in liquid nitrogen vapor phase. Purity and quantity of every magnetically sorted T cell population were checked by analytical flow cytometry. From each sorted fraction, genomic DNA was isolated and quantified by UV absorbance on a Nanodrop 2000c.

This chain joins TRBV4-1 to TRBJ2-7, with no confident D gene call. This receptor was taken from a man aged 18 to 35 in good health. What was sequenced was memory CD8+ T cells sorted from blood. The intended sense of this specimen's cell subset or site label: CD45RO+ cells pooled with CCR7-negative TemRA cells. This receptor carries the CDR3 CASSQGLESNEQYF. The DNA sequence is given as TGCGCCAGCAGCCAAGGGCTAGAGTCGAACGAGCAGTACTTC.